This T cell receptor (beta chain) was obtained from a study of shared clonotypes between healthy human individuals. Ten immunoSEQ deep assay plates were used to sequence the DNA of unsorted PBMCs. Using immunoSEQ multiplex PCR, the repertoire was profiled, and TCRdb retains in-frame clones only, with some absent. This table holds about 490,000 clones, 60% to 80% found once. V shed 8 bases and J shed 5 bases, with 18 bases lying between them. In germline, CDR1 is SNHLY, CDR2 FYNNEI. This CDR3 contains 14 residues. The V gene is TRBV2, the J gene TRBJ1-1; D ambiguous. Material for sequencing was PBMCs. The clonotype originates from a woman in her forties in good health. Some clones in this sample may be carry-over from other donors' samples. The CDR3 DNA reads TGTGCCAGCCGTACAGTCCTGTCGAGTACTGAAGCTTTCTTT. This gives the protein CASRTVLSSTEAFF.